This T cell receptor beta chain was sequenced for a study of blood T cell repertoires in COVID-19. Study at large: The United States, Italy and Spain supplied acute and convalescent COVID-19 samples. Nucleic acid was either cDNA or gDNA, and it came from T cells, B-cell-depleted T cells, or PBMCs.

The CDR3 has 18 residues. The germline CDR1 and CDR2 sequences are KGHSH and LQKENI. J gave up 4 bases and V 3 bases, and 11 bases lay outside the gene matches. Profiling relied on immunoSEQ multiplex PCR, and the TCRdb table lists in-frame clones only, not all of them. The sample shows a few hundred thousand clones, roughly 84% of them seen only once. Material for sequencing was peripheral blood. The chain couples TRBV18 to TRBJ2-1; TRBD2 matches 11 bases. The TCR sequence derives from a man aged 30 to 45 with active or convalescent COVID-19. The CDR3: CASSPATSGAVSYNEQFF. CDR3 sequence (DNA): TGTGCCAGCTCACCGGCGACTAGCGGGGCGGTGTCTTACAATGAGCAGTTCTTC.